The TCR beta chain described here comes from a study of radiotherapy plus CTLA-4 blockade in lung cancer. Looking at the study overall: Objective response rate was around 20%; disease control rate, about 31%. Study conclusions and caveats: In blood, early T cell clone dynamics reportedly predicted response best, together with interferon-beta. TCR clones from tumors expanded in blood after radiotherapy plus ipilimumab.

The method was immunoSEQ multiplex PCR; TCRdb's version includes in-frame clones alone and lacks a portion of them. The sample lists around 110,000 clones, approximately 87% occurring once. Germline V gene lookup returns CDR1 SGHNT and CDR2 YYREEE (reference sequence). The CDR3 runs 14 residues. V lost 9 bases, J lost 2 bases, and 6 bases stayed unmatched. People whose metastatic non-small-cell lung cancer was chemo-refractory got focal radiation along with CTLA-4 blockade by ipilimumab. As regards this clone: Its antigen remains unidentified.

The source material was peripheral blood, sampled from a patient treated with radiotherapy plus ipilimumab. The chain uses TRBV5-4 and TRBJ2-5, with 11 positions matching TRBD2. This clonotype was obtained from a human donor with non-small cell lung cancer that progressed on radiotherapy plus ipilimumab. Some clones in this sample may be carry-over from other donors' samples. Here the CDR3 reads CAISSGGVQETQYF. The CDR3 bases are TGTGCCATTAGTAGCGGGGGGGTACAAGAGACCCAGTACTTC.